Listed here are 28 T cell receptor beta chains from one sample, sequenced in a study of T cells in tuberculosis. Stated time point: new active TB diagnosis, blood taken before or within 7 days of starting treatment. The table came from immunoSEQ multiplex PCR; TCRdb's copy has only in-frame clones and leaves some out. The sample yields about 30,000 clones, 92% seen once. This specimen was PBMCs, taken at tuberculosis diagnosis. The receptors come from an adult with tuberculosis.

This chain joins TRBV29-1 and TRBJ2-1; D unclear. Germline assignment: CDR1 SQVTM and CDR2 ANQGSEA. V was trimmed by 2 bases and J by 6 bases, leaving 17 bases between them. The CDR3 is 15 amino acids. The DNA of the CDR3 is TGCAGCGTTGAATTTGGCTCCCGGGTAGGCAATGAGCAGTTCTTC. It is translated as CSVEFGSRVGNEQFF.

The DNA for the CDR3 is TGTGCCAGCAGCGCGGGACGTCTTAACTATGGCTACACCTTC. This encodes CASSAGRLNYGYTF. The chain has TRBV2 and TRBJ1-2; perhaps TRBD1 as D (5 bases). In germline, CDR1 is SNHLY, CDR2 FYNNEI. The CDR3 is 14 amino acids. Trimming stripped 6 bases from V and 1 base from J, with 12 bases between.

The chain couples TRBV11-2 to TRBJ2-3; 8 nucleotides match TRBD2. Germline V gene data show CDR1 as SGHAT and CDR2 as FQNNGV. The trim removed 5 bases at V and 4 bases at J, leaving 8 bases unmatched. The CDR3 totals 15 residues. Here the CDR3 reads CASSAGTRGADTQYF. In DNA, the CDR3 is TGTGCCAGCAGCGCAGGGACTAGGGGTGCAGATACGCAGTATTTT.

The rearrangement joins TRBV27 to TRBJ1-2, with 8 bases aligning to TRBD1. This CDR3 has 16 amino acids. V lost 6 bases to trimming and J lost 7 bases; unmatched junction nucleotides: 16. Germline loops: CDR1 MNHEY, CDR2 SMNVEV (reference sequence). Here the CDR3 reads CASSLTGTGLSGGYTF. The DNA for the CDR3 is TGTGCCAGCAGCCTTACCGGGACAGGACTGAGTGGTGGCTACACCTTC.

The chain joins TRBV7-2 to TRBJ2-3; 8 bases are a match to TRBD2. The germline CDR1 and CDR2 sequences are SGHTA and FQGNSA. V trimming: 1 base; J trimming: 0 bases; junction bases outside the gene matches: 6. This CDR3 spans 17 amino acids. CDR3 residues: CASSLDGGAGSTDTQYF. DNA for the CDR3: TGTGCCAGCAGCTTAGACGGGGGGGCGGGTAGCACAGATACGCAGTATTTT.

This rearrangement joins TRBV12-5 to TRBJ2-7; D is unresolved. Germline-derived CDR1 and CDR2 are LGHNT and FRNRAP. V was clipped by 3 bases and J by 1 base, with 4 bases between them. The CDR3 has 12 amino acids. The CDR3 region is CASGLRSYEQYF. The CDR3 DNA sequence: TGTGCTAGTGGTTTACGGTCCTACGAGCAGTACTTC.

This clone was seen only once. The chain uses TRBV4-1 and TRBJ1-2; 8 bases fit TRBD1. The V and J ends lost 4 bases and 2 bases, in that order; junction bases with no gene match: 6. The germline CDR1 and CDR2 sequences are MGHRA and YSYEKL. The CDR3 has 15 residues. The CDR3 nucleotides are TGCGCCAGCAGCCGATTAGGACAGGGAAACTATGGCTACACCTTC. Encoded protein: CASSRLGQGNYGYTF.

V and J are TRBV5-5 and TRBJ2-4; TRBD2 is a possible D gene (6 bases). V was shortened by 0 bases and J by 5 bases, with 9 bases between the two germline ends. Germline V lookup: CDR1 SGHKS, CDR2 YYEKEE (reference sequence). This CDR3 region has 14 residues. The CDR3 sequence: CASSLVGGENIQYF. The DNA for the CDR3 is TGTGCCAGCAGCTTGGTGGGAGGCGAAAACATTCAGTACTTC.

V is TRBV29-1 and J is TRBJ1-1; D ambiguous. From germline, CDR1 is SQVTM and CDR2 ANQGSEA. The CDR3 is 12 amino acids. Trimming cost V 3 bases and J 1 base, with 6 bases left between them. The CDR3 is CSVERQNTEAFF. In DNA, the CDR3 is TGCAGCGTTGAGAGGCAGAACACTGAAGCTTTCTTT.

The rearrangement joins TRBV5-5 to TRBJ1-2; TRBD1 agrees at 11 bases. There are 14 residues in the CDR3. V lost 0 bases, J lost 10 bases, and 5 bases stayed unmatched. Per germline, CDR1 SGHKS and CDR2 YYEKEE (reference sequence). For the CDR3, the DNA is TGTGCCAGCAGCTTGGAGGACAGGGGGCGCGACTACACCTTC. Translated: CASSLEDRGRDYTF.

This sequence joins TRBV15 and TRBJ2-5; D is undetermined. This CDR3 comprises 12 residues. Germline V gene data show CDR1 as LNHNV and CDR2 as YYDKDF (reference sequence). V was shortened by 5 bases and J by 4 bases, with 8 bases between the two germline ends. The CDR3 DNA is TGTGCCACCAGCCCCCGGTCAGAGACCCAGTACTTC. Amino acid sequence: CATSPRSETQYF.

The chain is built from TRBV19 and TRBJ1-2, with 7 bases that match TRBD1. Unmatched junction bases numbered 5, after V lost 9 bases and J lost 7 bases. Looked up from germline, CDR1 is LNHDA and CDR2 is SQIVND (reference sequence). This CDR3 has 11 amino acids. The CDR3 sequence: CASRDSVGYTF. CDR3 nucleotide sequence: TGTGCCAGCCGGGACAGCGTTGGCTACACCTTC.

The chain uses TRBV4-2 and TRBJ1-2, with 7 bases that match TRBD1. V dropped 5 bases and J dropped 5; count of bases not matched to a gene: 11. The CDR3 covers 15 residues. In germline, CDR1 is LGHNA, CDR2 YNFKEQ. The CDR3 loop reads CASSSRQGRGYGYTF. The CDR3 coding sequence is TGTGCCAGCAGCTCCCGACAGGGAAGGGGTTATGGCTACACCTTC.

V is TRBV30 and J is TRBJ1-1; 9 positions agree with TRBD1. From germline, CDR1 is GTSNPN and CDR2 SVGIG (reference sequence). This CDR3 region has 13 residues. Trimming took 5 bases from V and 6 from J; bases not matched to a gene: 7. CDR3 amino acids: CAWRRDRAAEAFF. The CDR3 bases are TGTGCCTGGCGCCGGGACAGGGCGGCTGAAGCTTTCTTT.

The chain carries TRBV9 and TRBJ2-3; TRBD2 aligns across 7 bases. This CDR3 contains 15 residues. V shed 0 bases and J 1 base; nucleotides not matched to a gene: 2. In germline, CDR1 is SGDLS, CDR2 YYNGEE. The CDR3 bases are TGTGCCAGCAGCGTAGCTACTAGCGGCACAGATACGCAGTATTTT. Translation gives CASSVATSGTDTQYF.

V and J are TRBV5-1 and TRBJ1-2; 8 bases agree with TRBD1. Germline CDR1 reads SGHRS; CDR2 reads YFSETQ. The V segment lost 4 bases and the J segment 8 bases; nucleotides outside the gene matches: 10. The CDR3 is made up of 14 amino acids. As DNA, the CDR3 is TGCGCCAGCAGCCCAGGAGACAGGGGTTCGGGCTACACCTTC. Encoded protein: CASSPGDRGSGYTF.

This clone was picked up one time. The chain recombines TRBV30 with TRBJ1-1; D possibly corresponds to TRBD1 (6 bases). This CDR3 spans 14 amino acids. Germline CDR1 is GTSNPN and CDR2 is SVGIG (reference sequence). V was cut by 0 bases and J by 4 bases, with 12 bases left in between. CDR3 loop: CAWSVGGGSTEAFF. For the CDR3, the DNA is TGTGCCTGGAGTGTAGGGGGAGGGAGCACTGAAGCTTTCTTT. The variable domain in full, with the rest retrieved from reference TRBV30 and TRBJ1-1, is SQTIHQWPATLVQPVGSPLSLECTVEGTSNPNLYWYRQAAGRGLQLLFYSVGIGQISSEVPQNLSASRPQDRQFILSSKKLLLSDSGFYLCAWSVGGGSTEAFFGQGTRLTVV.

This clone was counted between two and nine times. The rearrangement joins TRBV2 to TRBJ2-6, with a weak D call TRBD2 (6 bases). This CDR3 contains 13 residues. Germline V gives CDR1 SNHLY, CDR2 FYNNEI. The germline V and J ends were trimmed by 8 bases and 3 bases, with 8 bases remaining between them. CDR3 nucleotides: TGTGCCAGCGGAGGGGATGGGGCCAACGTCCTGACTTTC. It yields the protein CASGGDGANVLTF.

This chain's CDR3 is CASSSTRPSGGPTDTQYF. CDR3 sequence (DNA): TGTGCCAGCTCATCAACGCGTCCTAGCGGGGGCCCAACAGATACGCAGTATTTT. The rearrangement links TRBV18 to TRBJ2-3, with 10 bases that match TRBD2. This CDR3 is 18 amino acids long. The ends lost 5 bases at V and 3 bases at J; junction bases unmatched: 14. Germline V lookup: CDR1 KGHSH, CDR2 LQKENI.

The chain recombines TRBV6-6 with TRBJ1-5, with D possibly being TRBD1 (6 bases). Germline lookup yields CDR1 MNHNY and CDR2 SVGAGI (reference sequence). V was trimmed by 0 bases and J by 2 bases, leaving 8 bases between them. This CDR3 has 15 residues. The CDR3: CASSYSTGRNQPQHF. The CDR3 DNA reads as TGTGCCAGCAGTTACTCAACAGGGCGCAATCAGCCCCAGCATTTT.

The CDR3, as DNA: TGCAGCGTGTCAGATGGGGAGAGCTCCTACAATGAGCAGTTCTTC. This gives the protein CSVSDGESSYNEQFF. The V gene is TRBV29-1, the J gene TRBJ2-1, with D possibly TRBD2 on 5 matching bases. Between the trimmed V and J ends, which lost 6 bases and 0 bases, there was a span of 15 bases. CDR1 and CDR2 from the germline V gene are SQVTM and ANQGSEA. The CDR3 consists of 15 residues.

The CDR3 sequence: CAWSAYSGRAGEQFF. Here the CDR3 DNA reads TGTGCCTGGAGTGCATATAGCGGGAGGGCCGGTGAGCAGTTCTTC. The J gene is TRBJ2-1, the V gene TRBV30; TRBD2 matches at 11 bases. V was pared by 1 base and J by 9 bases, with 8 bases of the junction left unmatched. This CDR3 has 15 amino acids. Germline assignment: CDR1 GTSNPN and CDR2 SVGIG (reference sequence).

The chain carries TRBV4-2 and TRBJ2-1, with TRBD2 matching over 8 bases. The CDR3 covers 16 residues. Germline values: CDR1 LGHNA, CDR2 YNFKEQ. V gave up 0 bases and J gave up 6 bases; unmatched junction bases: 7. CDR3 in amino acids: CASSQDAQRGPNEQFF. CDR3 coding DNA: TGTGCCAGCAGCCAAGATGCCCAGCGGGGGCCCAATGAGCAGTTCTTC.

The chain links TRBV7-6 to TRBJ1-1, with D hard to call. Germline assignment: CDR1 SGHVS and CDR2 FNYEAQ. The CDR3 loop spans 14 amino acids. The V gene lost 1 base and the J gene lost 6 bases, with 12 bases spanning the gap. This CDR3 is CASSLERRRAEAFF. In DNA, the CDR3 is TGTGCCAGCAGCTTAGAGAGGAGAAGAGCTGAAGCTTTCTTT. Using reference TRBV7-6 and TRBJ1-1 for the parts outside the CDR3, the full variable domain is GAGVSQSPRYKVTKRGQDVALRCDPISGHVSLYWYRQALGQGPEFLTYFNYEAQQDKSGLPNDRFSAERPEGSISTLTIQRTEQRDSAMYRCASSLERRRAEAFFGQGTRLTVV.

V and J are TRBV19 and TRBJ2-1; the match to TRBD2 covers 7 bases. The germline V gene has CDR1 LNHDA and CDR2 SQIVND (reference sequence). The J segment lost 7 bases and the V segment lost 3 bases, leaving 9 bases of the junction unmatched. The CDR3 totals 15 residues. The DNA for the CDR3 is TGTGCCAGTAGTATCCCCCGGACTAGTGGGAATGAGCAGTTCTTC. It encodes CASSIPRTSGNEQFF. Full variable domain (outside the CDR3, taken from reference TRBV19 and TRBJ2-1): DGGITQSPKYLFRKEGQNVTLSCEQNLNHDAMYWYRQDPGQGLRLIYYSQIVNDFQKGDIAEGYSVSREKKESFPLTVTSAQKNPTAFYLCASSIPRTSGNEQFFGPGTRLTVL.

The sample holds one count of this clone. This chain connects TRBV19 to TRBJ1-2, with D maybe TRBD1 (5 bases). V was cut by 6 bases and J by 0 bases, with 17 bases left in between. This CDR3 contains 16 residues. Germline loops: CDR1 LNHDA, CDR2 SQIVND (reference sequence). Here the CDR3 DNA reads TGTGCCAGTAGGACGGCAGGGTCCCTAGCTAACTATGGCTACACCTTC. Protein sequence: CASRTAGSLANYGYTF.

V gene TRBV18 combines with J gene TRBJ1-1; unclear D gene. The V gene's germline CDR1 is KGHSH and CDR2 LQKENI. The CDR3 spans 14 residues. V lost 3 bases and J lost 0, with 8 bases in between. The CDR3 DNA reads TGTGCCAGCTCACCGGAGGCCATGAACACTGAAGCTTTCTTT. Its translation is CASSPEAMNTEAFF.

The chain combines TRBV11-2 with TRBJ2-3, with D perhaps matching TRBD2 (6 bases). This CDR3 comprises 15 residues. CDR1 and CDR2 (germline): SGHAT, FQNNGV. V was pared by 5 bases and J by 6 bases, with 18 bases between. The CDR3 region is CASSMGLAGLDTQYF. The CDR3 DNA reads TGTGCCAGCAGCATGGGACTGGCAGGGTTGGATACGCAGTATTTT.